This T cell receptor (beta chain) was observed in a study of T cells in Graves' hyperthyroidism and ophthalmopathy (dated by TCRdb to between 2018 and 2021). Concerning the study at large: Peripheral blood was collected at initial diagnosis, before any treatment. The paper describes TCR Vbeta CDR3 sequencing of about 140 peripheral blood samples, made up of fewer than 50 ophthalmopathy patients, more than 70 hyperthyroidism patients and roughly 17 progressor patients. Prospective prediction of ophthalmopathy was tested in an independent validation cohort consisting of 18 hyperthyroidism patients and 15 to 17 patients who later progressed to ophthalmopathy. A discovery cohort of about a hundred patients, fewer than 50 with Graves' ophthalmopathy and about 58 with stable Graves' hyperthyroidism, was used to find distinguishing TCR V-J signatures. After blood sampling, hyperthyroidism patients were treated with methimazole at a starting dose of 30 mg daily, and ophthalmopathy patients were treated with high-dose intravenous methylprednisolone. For training and testing, the 80 to 100 patients in the discovery cohort were randomly divided in a 7:3 ratio. In more than 5 Graves' hyperthyroidism patients, the study also compared T-cell repertoires from thyroid tissue with T-cell repertoires from blood.

A patient counted as having stable Graves' hyperthyroidism if no progression to ophthalmopathy occurred over 18 months of follow-up. The hyperthyroidism patients were between 18 and 65 years old and newly diagnosed, with a disease duration of less than 2 months. Patients with uncontrolled infections, other autoimmune diseases, pregnancy or lactation were excluded. Clinical symptoms, serum thyroxine and TRAb, thyroid ultrasound, and orbital computed tomography formed the basis for the diagnoses. PBMCs were isolated from 7.5 to 10 ml of fresh peripheral blood by Ficoll-Paque density gradient centrifugation. Total RNA was extracted using Trizol reagent, and RNA quality was assessed on an Agilent 2100 Bioanalyzer. The TCR beta CDR3 regions were amplified from the RNA transcripts. The first round of RT-PCR for the TCR CDR3 was performed with the HTBI primer set and the Qiagen OneStep RT-PCR kit. The libraries were constructed in a second round of multiplex PCR and then size-selected and purified. The libraries were sequenced on an Illumina HiSeq2000 using paired-end 100 bp reads. The paper's data handling went like this. SOAPnuke was used to process the raw data, removing reads that contained adapters or uncalled bases, had a mean Phred below 15, or lacked an exact match to the constant primer or identifier. High-quality paired reads were merged with COPE v1.2.5, and unique nucleotide sequences were defined as clonotypes. MiTCR v1.1 was used to align the clonotypes against IMGT TRBV, TRBD and TRBJ reference segments. Analysis was restricted to V-J combinations with a frequency above 0.0001, which covered about 99% of repertoires. The TCS score was defined as F50 (clonal expansion) divided by E x V (chaos), with BLOSUM62-based TCRdist calculated between CDR3 peptides within each V-J. Welch's t-statistics and random forest reduced fewer than 550 V-J features to under 15, which were used in a naive Bayes classifier (R e1071). TCRdb reran the public reads through fastp at Q25 and MiXCR, keeping productive beta chains. Entries that share a CDR3 protein sequence are merged under the most common genes and DNA. The V and J calls reflect TCRdb's pipeline rather than the authors' work. Here the sample has 540,000 or so distinct CDR3 sequences; 15% to 18% occur a single time. The top ten clones comprise about 7% of the sample.

This clonotype was recorded only once. The specificity of this receptor is unknown. The sample holds no much larger clone one base away, and base qualities are not on file. A single read constitutes weak evidence. Overall results and qualifications from the work: In validation, progression to ophthalmopathy was predicted by the model with nearly 71% sensitivity and 72.22% specificity, a median of approximately 7.1 months before onset. No statistical method was used to fix the sample size in advance, and group allocation was not hidden from the investigators. Blood samples also contained most of the expanded thyroid clonotypes (frequency above 0.001), which suggests that blood repertoires may reflect thyroid immune responses. Ophthalmopathy was separated from stable hyperthyroidism by a 13 V-J signature model, with approximately 89% sensitivity and roughly 81% specificity obtained in cross-validation and 80%/75% obtained in testing.

The CDR3, from cysteine to phenylalanine, totals 12 residues. Of the read, only the CDR3 DNA is kept; its 36 bases are in frame from base 1. CDR1 and CDR2 are read off the germline V gene (reference sequence) as GTSNPN and SVGIG. The V and J ends are trimmed by 5 bases and 1 base, leaving 8 bases between them. The V and J segments used are TRBV30 and TRBJ1-1; the D gene remains uncertain. This clonotype was sampled from a woman in her 30s with Graves' hyperthyroidism. Specimen: blood. Here is the DNA: TGTGCCTGGCTGACGGAGAACACTGAAGCTTTCTTT. This encodes CAWLTENTEAFF.